The T cell receptor (beta chain) described here comes from a study of shared clonotypes between healthy human individuals. Study-level information: The donors, a couple of women and a few men, were aged 18 to 49.

Participating donors were healthy, HIV-negative adults free of recent acute infections or vaccinations. The CDR3 sequence is 13 residues long. The germline CDR1 and CDR2 sequences are MNHEY and SMNVEV (reference sequence). Of note for this clone: It is likely a read error: a sequence one base away is far more abundant. Other DNA sequences in this specimen translate into the identical CDR3.

Each subset's genomic DNA was split evenly across several immunoSEQ plates. Profiling relied on immunoSEQ multiplex PCR, and the TCRdb table lists in-frame clones only, not all of them. The sample gives roughly 500,000 clones, over 70% of which show up once; about 13% is in the top ten. This clonotype originated in a woman aged 40 to 49 in good health. Some clones in this sample may be carry-over from other donors' samples. The sequenced material came from PBMCs. This chain connects TRBV27 to TRBJ2-7, with 7 bases matching TRBD2. The CDR3 here is CASSLFGGYEQYF. CDR3 sequence (DNA): TGCGCCAGCAGTTTGTTCGGGGGGTACGAGCAGTACTTC.